The 4 T cell receptor beta chains below were found in one sample sequenced in a study of T-cell reconstitution after alpha-beta-depleted transplantation in children. The TCRbeta library incorporated unique molecular identifiers. Via MiXCR, TCRdb re-called the PCR reads, giving one row per CDR3 protein. This table holds 600,000 to 800,000 distinct CDR3 sequences, under 15% found once. The sequencing used PBMCs, collected before TCRalphabeta/CD19-depleted stem cell transplant. All receptors come from a girl between 2 and 10 years old with congenital amegakaryocytic thrombocytopenia, due to receive a stem cell transplant.

This chain uses TRBV5-1 with TRBJ2-3; TRBD2 agrees at 7 bases. The CDR3 contains 17 residues. The ends lost 0 bases at V and 2 bases at J; junction bases unmatched: 9. Germline V gene lookup returns CDR1 SGHRS and CDR2 YFSETQ. CDR3 protein: CASSLGGASGITDTQYF. The CDR3 bases are TGCGCCAGCAGCTTGGGTGGAGCTAGCGGAATCACAGATACGCAGTATTTT.

This clonotype was counted many times. The V call is TRBV20-1, the J call TRBJ2-1; possibly TRBD2 for D (6 bases). The CDR3 is made up of 15 amino acids. Germline-derived CDR1 and CDR2 are DFQATT and SNEGSKA (reference sequence). V was cut by 1 base and J by 0 bases, with 10 bases left in between. Here the CDR3 DNA reads TGCAGTGCTAGAGCACTAGCAAGCTCCTACAATGAGCAGTTCTTC. Translating it yields CSARALASSYNEQFF.

The chain combines TRBV5-1 with TRBJ2-1; 15 nucleotides agree with TRBD2. Germline assignment: CDR1 SGHRS and CDR2 YFSETQ. J gave up 8 bases and V 3 bases, and 9 bases lay outside the gene matches. The CDR3 extends over 17 amino acids. The CDR3 region is CASSSARTSGRVDEQFF. CDR3 nucleotides: TGCGCCAGCAGCTCTGCTAGGACTAGCGGGAGGGTTGATGAGCAGTTCTTC.

The chain joins TRBV27 to TRBJ2-2; no firm D call. V was pared by 0 bases and J by 5 bases, with 10 bases between. This CDR3 region has 15 residues. Germline assignment: CDR1 MNHEY and CDR2 SMNVEV (reference sequence). The CDR3, as DNA: TGTGCCAGCAGTTTATCGCCGACTGGGACCGGGGAGCTGTTTTTT. This sequence encodes CASSLSPTGTGELFF.